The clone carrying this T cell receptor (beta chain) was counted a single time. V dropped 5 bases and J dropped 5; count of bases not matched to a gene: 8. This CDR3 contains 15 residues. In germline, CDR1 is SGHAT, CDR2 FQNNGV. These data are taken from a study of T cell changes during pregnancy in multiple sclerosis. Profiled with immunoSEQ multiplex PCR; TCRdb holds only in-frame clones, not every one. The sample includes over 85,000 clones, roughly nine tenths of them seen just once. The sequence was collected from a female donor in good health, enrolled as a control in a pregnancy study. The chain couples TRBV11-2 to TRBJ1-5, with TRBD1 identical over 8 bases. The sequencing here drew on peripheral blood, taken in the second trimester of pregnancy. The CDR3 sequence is CASSPNPGGHQPQHF. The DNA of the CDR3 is TGTGCCAGCAGCCCTAACCCAGGGGGCCATCAGCCCCAGCATTTT.